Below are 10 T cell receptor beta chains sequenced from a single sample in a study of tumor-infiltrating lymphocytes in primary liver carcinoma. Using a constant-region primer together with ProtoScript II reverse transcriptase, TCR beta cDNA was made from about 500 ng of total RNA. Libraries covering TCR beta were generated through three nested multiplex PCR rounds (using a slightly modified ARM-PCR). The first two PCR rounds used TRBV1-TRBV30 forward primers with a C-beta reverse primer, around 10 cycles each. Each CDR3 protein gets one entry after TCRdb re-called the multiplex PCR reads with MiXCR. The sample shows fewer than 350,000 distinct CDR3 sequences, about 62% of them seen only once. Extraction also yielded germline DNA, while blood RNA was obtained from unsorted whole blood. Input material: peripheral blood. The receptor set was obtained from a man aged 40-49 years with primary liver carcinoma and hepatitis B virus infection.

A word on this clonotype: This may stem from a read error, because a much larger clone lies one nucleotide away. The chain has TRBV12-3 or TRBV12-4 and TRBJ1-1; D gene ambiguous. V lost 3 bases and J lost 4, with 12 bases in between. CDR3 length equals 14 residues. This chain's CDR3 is CASSFKHTSTEAFF. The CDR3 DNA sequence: TGTGCCAGCAGTTTTAAACATACGAGCACTGAAGCTTTCTTT.

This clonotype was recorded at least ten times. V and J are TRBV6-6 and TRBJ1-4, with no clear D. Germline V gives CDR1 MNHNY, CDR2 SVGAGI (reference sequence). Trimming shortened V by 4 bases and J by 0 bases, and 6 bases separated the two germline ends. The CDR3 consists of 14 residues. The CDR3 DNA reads TGTGCCAGCAGTTCCTCGACAACTAATGAAAAACTGTTTTTT. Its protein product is CASSSSTTNEKLFF.

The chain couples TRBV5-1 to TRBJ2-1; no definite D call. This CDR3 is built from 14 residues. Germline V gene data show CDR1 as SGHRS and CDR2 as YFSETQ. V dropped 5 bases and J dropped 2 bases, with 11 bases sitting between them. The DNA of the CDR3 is TGCGCCAGCAGTAAGGACGGGCCCTACAATGAGCAGTTCTTC. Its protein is CASSKDGPYNEQFF.

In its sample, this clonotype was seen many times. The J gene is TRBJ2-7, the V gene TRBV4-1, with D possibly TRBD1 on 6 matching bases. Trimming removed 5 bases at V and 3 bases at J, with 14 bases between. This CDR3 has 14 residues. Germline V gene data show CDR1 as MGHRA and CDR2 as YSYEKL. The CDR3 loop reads CASSLQTGGYEQYF. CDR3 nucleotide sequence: TGCGCCAGCAGCTTACAGACAGGAGGCTACGAGCAGTACTTC.

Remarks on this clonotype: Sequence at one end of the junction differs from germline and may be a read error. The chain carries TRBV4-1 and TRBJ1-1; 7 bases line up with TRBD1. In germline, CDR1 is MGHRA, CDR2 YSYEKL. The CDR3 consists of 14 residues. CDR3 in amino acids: CASSQDQGGLEAFF. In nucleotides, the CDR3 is TGCGCCAGCAGCCAAGATCAGGGGGGACTTGAAGCCTTCTTT.

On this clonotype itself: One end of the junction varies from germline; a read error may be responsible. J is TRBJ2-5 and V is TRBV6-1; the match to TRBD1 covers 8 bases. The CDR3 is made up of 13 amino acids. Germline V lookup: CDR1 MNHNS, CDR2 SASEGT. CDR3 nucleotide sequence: TGTGTCAGCAGGTGGACAGGGAGAGAGACCCAGTACTTC. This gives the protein CVSRWTGRETQYF.

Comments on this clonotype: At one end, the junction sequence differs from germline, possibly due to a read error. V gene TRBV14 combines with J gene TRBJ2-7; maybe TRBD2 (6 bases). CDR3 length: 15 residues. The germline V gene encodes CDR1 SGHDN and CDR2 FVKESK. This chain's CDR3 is CVSSQEQLAIYEQYF. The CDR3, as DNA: TGTGTCAGCAGCCAAGAACAACTAGCTATCTACGAGCAGTACTTC. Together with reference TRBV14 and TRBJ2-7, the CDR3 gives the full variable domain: EAGVTQFPSHSVIEKGQTVTLRCDPISGHDNLYWYRRVMGKEIKFLLHFVKESKQDESGMPNNRFLAERTGGTYSTLKVQPAELEDSGVYFCVSSQEQLAIYEQYFGPGTRLTVT.

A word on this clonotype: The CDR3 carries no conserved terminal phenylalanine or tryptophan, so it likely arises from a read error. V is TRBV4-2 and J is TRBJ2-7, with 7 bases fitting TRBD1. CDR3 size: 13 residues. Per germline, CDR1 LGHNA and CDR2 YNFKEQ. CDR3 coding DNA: TGTACCAACAGCCCGGGACAGACCTACGAGCAGTACTTA. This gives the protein CTNSPGQTYEQYL.

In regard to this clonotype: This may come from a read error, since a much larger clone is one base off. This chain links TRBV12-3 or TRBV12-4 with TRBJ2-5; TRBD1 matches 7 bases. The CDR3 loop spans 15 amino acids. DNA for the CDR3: TGTGCCAGCAGTTTAGGACAGGGTGTTGCAGAGATCCAGTACTTC. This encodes CASSLGQGVAEIQYF.

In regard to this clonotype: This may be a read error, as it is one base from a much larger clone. CDR3 sequence reads: CASSWGAENQPQHF. The CDR3 coding sequence is TGTGCCAGCAGCTGGGGGGCCGAAAATCAGCCCCAGCATTTT. The rearrangement joins TRBV5-4 to TRBJ1-5, with D tentatively TRBD1 (6 bases). This CDR3 is 14 amino acids long. Per the germline V gene, CDR1 is SGHNT and CDR2 is YYREEE (reference sequence). V was trimmed by 3 bases and J by 4 bases, leaving 11 bases between them.